A single sample gave rise to the 31 T cell receptor beta chains below, sequenced in a study of sequential checkpoint blockade in melanoma. As to treatment: randomized to nivolumab then ipilimumab (arm A) or the reverse (arm B). TCRdb keeps only in-frame clones here, not all; method: immunoSEQ multiplex PCR. The sample lists 18,000 or so clones, approximately 74% occurring once. This sample comprised CD8+ T cells sorted from blood (inferred from file names), obtained from a patient given nivolumab and ipilimumab in sequence. The receptor set was obtained from a human donor with melanoma.

The rearrangement links TRBV7-9 to TRBJ2-7; 7 bases are shared with TRBD1. CDR1 is SEHNR, CDR2 FQNEAQ, per germline (reference sequence). J was trimmed by 2 bases and V by 5 bases; bases with no gene match: 6. CDR3 length: 14 amino acids. CDR3 DNA: TGTGCCAGCAGCGGACAGGAAGATCCCTACGAGCAGTACTTC. It codes for CASSGQEDPYEQYF.

V is TRBV10-3 and J is TRBJ2-3; TRBD2 is a possible D gene (5 bases). Trimming stripped 0 bases from V and 5 bases from J, with 15 bases between. The CDR3 sequence is 16 residues long. Looked up from germline, CDR1 is ENHRY and CDR2 is SYGVKD. Written as DNA, the CDR3 is TGTGCCATCAGTGAGTCGAACGCGGGTGAGGAAGATACGCAGTATTTT. Amino acid sequence: CAISESNAGEEDTQYF.

The V and J genes are TRBV5-4 and TRBJ2-3, with 11 bases fitting TRBD2. Germline V CDR1 and CDR2: SGHNT, YYREEE (reference sequence). The ends lost 4 bases at V and 3 bases at J; junction bases unmatched: 4. The CDR3 has 15 amino acids. The CDR3 region has the DNA TGTGCCAGCAGCACCCGGACTAGCGGGACAGATACGCAGTATTTT. Protein sequence: CASSTRTSGTDTQYF.

J is TRBJ2-1 and V is TRBV14, with 8 positions matching TRBD1. Germline assignment: CDR1 SGHDN and CDR2 FVKESK. V dropped 4 bases and J dropped 4; count of bases not matched to a gene: 3. The CDR3 covers 14 residues. For the CDR3, the DNA is TGTGCCAGCAGCCGACGGACAGGGTACAATGAGCAGTTCTTC. This translates into CASSRRTGYNEQFF.

The genes are TRBV28 and TRBJ2-1, with a possible D match to TRBD2 (5 bases). This CDR3 comprises 17 residues. Deletions cut 2 bases from V and 0 bases from J, with 14 bases between. Germline CDR1 reads MDHEN; CDR2 reads SYDVKM. The CDR3 DNA reads as TGTGCCAGCAGTTTACCCCTTGCGGGCAGCTCCTACAATGAGCAGTTCTTC. The encoded protein is CASSLPLAGSSYNEQFF. The complete variable domain, with remaining parts taken from reference TRBV28 and TRBJ2-1, reads DVKVTQSSRYLVKRTGEKVFLECVQDMDHENMFWYRQDPGLGLRLIYFSYDVKMKEKGDIPEGYSVSREKKERFSLILESASTNQTSMYLCASSLPLAGSSYNEQFFGPGTRLTVL.

This clone was seen a handful of times. The J gene is TRBJ2-7, the V gene TRBV5-4, with D possibly being TRBD1 (5 bases). V lost 5 bases, J lost 4 bases, and 13 bases lay in between. The CDR3 spans 13 residues. Germline CDR1 is SGHNT and CDR2 is YYREEE (reference sequence). DNA for the CDR3: TGTGCCAGCAGTTACCAGACAGAGTACGAGCAGTACTTC. The encoded protein is CASSYQTEYEQYF.

The chain combines TRBV10-2 with TRBJ1-1, with 7 bases lining up with TRBD1. The germline gives CDR1 WSHSY, CDR2 SAAADI. Losses at the gene ends were 7 bases for V and 4 bases for J; bases not matched to a gene: 6. This CDR3 has 13 amino acids. The CDR3 region is CASTPGGPTEAFF. In DNA, the CDR3 is TGCGCCAGCACCCCAGGGGGTCCCACTGAAGCTTTCTTT.

About this clone itself: The CDR3 ends on some other residue instead of the conserved phenylalanine or tryptophan, so this is likely a read error. J is TRBJ2-7 and V is TRBV27, with 9 positions matching TRBD2. V dropped 4 bases and J dropped 3; count of bases not matched to a gene: 7. The length of the CDR3 is 15 residues. The germline CDR1 and CDR2 sequences are MNHEY and SMNVEV (reference sequence). CDR3 sequence: CASSSGTSPHYEQYL. As DNA, the CDR3 is TGTGCCAGCAGTTCCGGGACTAGCCCCCACTACGAGCAGTACCTC.

This clone appeared a few times. The junction and the germline gene differ at one end; a read error may be behind it. This chain connects TRBV10-2 to TRBJ1-2; no clear D gene. CDR1 and CDR2 from the germline V gene are WSHSY and SAAADI. The CDR3 sequence is 16 residues long. In nucleotides, the CDR3 is TGTGCCATCAGTGAGTCGTTACCGGGGAGGCACTATGGCTACACCTTC. Encoded protein: CAISESLPGRHYGYTF.

This clone has just a few counts. The V gene is TRBV27, the J gene TRBJ2-1; D gene ambiguous. This CDR3 spans 14 amino acids. In germline, CDR1 is MNHEY, CDR2 SMNVEV (reference sequence). Trimming left V 6 bases short and J 2 bases short, with 11 bases between. The CDR3 bases are TGTGCCAGCAGCTTAGCTCCTACCTACAATGAGCAGTTCTTC. It codes for CASSLAPTYNEQFF.

This clone was counted between two and nine times. The V gene is TRBV19, the J gene TRBJ1-1; maybe TRBD1 (5 bases). CDR1 is LNHDA, CDR2 SQIVND, per germline (reference sequence). Trimming removed 5 bases at V and 7 bases at J, with 11 bases between. The CDR3 has 12 amino acids. In nucleotides, the CDR3 is TGTGCCAGTAGTTCAGGACAAGTTGAAGCTTTCTTT. This encodes CASSSGQVEAFF.

This chain's CDR3 is CASSLDGNQPQHF. Written as DNA, the CDR3 is TGTGCCAGCAGCTTAGACGGGAATCAGCCCCAGCATTTT. The chain has TRBV7-9 and TRBJ1-5; D gene uncertain. Germline V gene data show CDR1 as SEHNR and CDR2 as FQNEAQ (reference sequence). The length of the CDR3 is 13 residues. V dropped 1 base and J dropped 4 bases, with 5 bases sitting between them.

This clone was counted a few times. V and J are TRBV6-4 and TRBJ2-3, with 8 bases that match TRBD2. There are 14 residues in the CDR3. After removal of 3 bases from V and 2 bases from J, the junction contained 1 base not matched to a gene. Per the germline V gene, CDR1 is MRHNA and CDR2 is SNTAGT. The CDR3 DNA follows: TGTGCCAGCAGTGAAGCGGGGGCCACAGATACGCAGTATTTT. Residues: CASSEAGATDTQYF.

The rearrangement uses TRBV5-6 and TRBJ2-2; 7 bases align to TRBD1. The CDR3 runs to 13 residues. The germline V gene has CDR1 SGHDT and CDR2 YYEEEE. V was pared by 4 bases and J by 7 bases, with 4 bases of the junction left unmatched. CDR3 loop: CASSPGTVGELFF. CDR3 coding DNA: TGTGCCAGCAGCCCGGGGACAGTCGGGGAGCTGTTTTTT.

By its share, this clone is medium-sized (0.01 to 0.1%). CDR3 DNA sequence: TGTGCCAGCAGTTTAGGGACTAGTGGTGAGCAGTTCTTC. Amino acids: CASSLGTSGEQFF. The chain uses TRBV28 and TRBJ2-1; 8 bases map to TRBD2. Germline V gene lookup returns CDR1 MDHEN and CDR2 SYDVKM. The ends lost 2 bases at V and 9 bases at J; junction bases unmatched: 3. The length of the CDR3 is 13 residues.

In nucleotides, the CDR3 is TGTGCCAGCAGCGTAGCTCCCCTCGAGGGTGCCTATGGCTACACCTTC. It encodes CASSVAPLEGAYGYTF. The chain has TRBV9 and TRBJ1-2; D is uncertain. The CDR3 extends over 16 amino acids. V was trimmed by 0 bases and J by 4 bases, leaving 16 bases between them. Germline V CDR1 and CDR2: SGDLS, YYNGEE.

As to this clone: Other nucleotide sequences from this sample produce the same CDR3. The gene calls are TRBV5-4 and TRBJ2-1, with a tentative D call TRBD1 (6 bases). The germline V gene has CDR1 SGHNT and CDR2 YYREEE (reference sequence). With 4 bases removed from V and 7 bases from J, the gap between germline ends came to 12 bases. This CDR3 comprises 13 residues. CDR3 DNA sequence: TGTGCCAGCAGCCTCCGAGGGGGAAATGAGCAGTTCTTC. As protein: CASSLRGGNEQFF.

Written as DNA, the CDR3 is TGTGCCAGCAGTTCCCTCTCCGGGAACGAGCAGTACTTC. Protein sequence: CASSSLSGNEQYF. The V call is TRBV27, the J call TRBJ2-7; weak D call: TRBD2 (5 bases). Trimming removed 4 bases from V and 5 bases from J, with 12 bases in between. In germline, CDR1 is MNHEY, CDR2 SMNVEV (reference sequence). The CDR3 has 13 amino acids.

The CDR3 region is CASSINLAVEQYF. The CDR3 DNA is TGTGCCAGTAGTATTAACCTAGCTGTCGAGCAGTACTTC. This sequence joins TRBV19 and TRBJ2-7, with D perhaps TRBD2 (5 bases). CDR1 and CDR2 from the germline V gene are LNHDA and SQIVND (reference sequence). Trimming took off 3 bases at V and 6 bases at J, with 12 bases between the two ends. CDR3 length equals 13 residues.

The rearrangement links TRBV27 to TRBJ2-7, with 13 bases matching TRBD2. The V gene's germline CDR1 is MNHEY and CDR2 SMNVEV (reference sequence). There are 16 residues in the CDR3. Unmatched junction bases numbered 9, after V lost 10 bases and J lost 0 bases. The CDR3 DNA reads TGTGCCACCATCGGTTGGACTAGCGGGGGCTCCTACGAGCAGTACTTC. This codes for CATIGWTSGGSYEQYF.

The chain joins TRBV19 to TRBJ2-7, with unresolved D. The CDR3 has 14 residues. Germline-derived CDR1 and CDR2 are LNHDA and SQIVND (reference sequence). V lost 0 bases and J 2 bases, leaving 8 bases between the germline ends. CDR3: CASSIEAATYEQYF. The CDR3 coding sequence is TGTGCCAGTAGTATAGAGGCGGCAACCTACGAGCAGTACTTC. The full variable domain, in which reference TRBV19 and TRBJ2-7 provide the parts outside the CDR3, is DGGITQSPKYLFRKEGQNVTLSCEQNLNHDAMYWYRQDPGQGLRLIYYSQIVNDFQKGDIAEGYSVSREKKESFPLTVTSAQKNPTAFYLCASSIEAATYEQYFGPGTRLTVT.

This clone was counted only a few times. The chain joins TRBV7-9 to TRBJ2-2; a weak D match, TRBD1 (6 bases). Trimming left V 5 bases short and J 7 bases short, with 20 bases between. Germline V CDR1 and CDR2: SEHNR, FQNEAQ (reference sequence). The CDR3 length is 16 residues. The DNA for the CDR3 is TGTGCCAGCAGCCTAAGCCGGGACACTTCCAGCGGGGAGCTGTTTTTT. Amino acids: CASSLSRDTSSGELFF.

The CDR3 protein is CASSGIGDRVSYGYTF. DNA for the CDR3: TGTGCCAGCAGTGGGATTGGGGACAGGGTCTCCTATGGCTACACCTTC. V gene TRBV2 combines with J gene TRBJ1-2; TRBD1 agrees at 9 bases. Germline trimming cut 4 bases from V and 4 bases from J; bases unmatched to any gene: 10. Germline values: CDR1 SNHLY, CDR2 FYNNEI. The CDR3 covers 16 residues.

This clone came up a few times. This sequence joins TRBV18 and TRBJ1-4; D is ambiguous. V shed 3 bases and J shed 8 bases, with 10 bases lying between them. CDR3 size: 13 residues. The germline V gene has CDR1 KGHSH and CDR2 LQKENI. This CDR3 reads CASSPARLEKLFF. The CDR3 coding sequence is TGTGCCAGCTCACCCGCGCGATTGGAAAAACTGTTTTTT.

The J gene is TRBJ2-7, the V gene TRBV7-2, with 10 bases fitting TRBD1. V shed 1 base, J shed 3 bases, and the junction held 3 bases outside the gene matches. CDR1 and CDR2 from the germline V gene are SGHTA and FQGNSA. The CDR3 has 15 amino acids. The CDR3 loop is CASSLDDRGLYEQYF. DNA for the CDR3: TGTGCCAGCAGCTTAGACGACAGGGGGCTCTACGAGCAGTACTTC.

This clone showed up just once. J is TRBJ1-2 and V is TRBV6-4; TRBD1 matches at 8 bases. This CDR3 spans 15 amino acids. Losses at the gene ends were 6 bases for V and 3 bases for J; bases not matched to a gene: 9. Germline values: CDR1 MRHNA, CDR2 SNTAGT. The CDR3 is CASRDDRGSDYGYTF. For the CDR3, the DNA is TGTGCCAGCAGGGACGACAGGGGATCGGACTATGGCTACACCTTC.

In its sample, this clone was seen a few times. This sequence joins TRBV7-9 and TRBJ2-7, with TRBD1 matching 8 bases. This CDR3 region has 15 residues. Germline loops: CDR1 SEHNR, CDR2 FQNEAQ (reference sequence). Unmatched junction bases numbered 12, after V lost 8 bases and J lost 3 bases. The chain's CDR3 is CASAIPGQGDYEQYF. The CDR3 nucleotides are TGTGCCAGCGCCATACCTGGACAGGGTGACTACGAGCAGTACTTC. Full variable domain (rest looked up from reference TRBV7-9 and TRBJ2-7): DTGVSQNPRHKITKRGQNVTFRCDPISEHNRLYWYRQTLGQGPEFLTYFQNEAQLEKSRLLSDRFSAERPKGSFSTLEIQRTEQGDSAMYLCASAIPGQGDYEQYFGPGTRLTVT.

This clone was recorded a few times. CDR3 amino acids: CSVEDQRQPNYGYTF. In DNA form, the CDR3 reads TGCAGCGTTGAAGATCAAAGACAGCCGAACTATGGCTACACCTTC. This chain joins TRBV29-1 and TRBJ1-2; tentatively, D is TRBD1 (5 bases). The CDR3 consists of 15 residues. Per germline, CDR1 SQVTM and CDR2 ANQGSEA. Trimming pared 0 bases from V and 2 bases from J, leaving 13 bases between.

The chain employs TRBV6-5 and TRBJ1-4; D not resolved. The CDR3 runs 12 residues. Deletions cut 6 bases from V and 11 bases from J, with 13 bases between. CDR1 and CDR2 (germline): MNHEY, SVGAGI. This CDR3 reads CASRTGGTKLFF. The CDR3 DNA is TGTGCCAGCAGAACCGGCGGTACCAAACTGTTTTTT.

The J gene is TRBJ1-4, the V gene TRBV19; 10 bases match TRBD1. The V gene end was trimmed by 5 bases and the J gene end by 6 bases; junction bases not matched to a gene: 6. Germline V gene lookup returns CDR1 LNHDA and CDR2 SQIVND (reference sequence). This CDR3 is built from 15 residues. The CDR3: CASSGQGTGDEKLFF. In nucleotides, the CDR3 is TGTGCCAGTAGTGGGCAGGGGACAGGGGATGAAAAACTGTTTTTT.

This clone has only one observation. The chain recombines TRBV5-6 with TRBJ2-3; D gene ambiguous. The CDR3 runs to 13 residues. Germline assignment: CDR1 SGHDT and CDR2 YYEEEE. V was trimmed by 4 bases and J by 0 bases, leaving 6 bases between them. DNA for the CDR3: TGTGCCAGCAGCCCTAGTAGCACAGATACGCAGTATTTT. Translated, it gives CASSPSSTDTQYF.